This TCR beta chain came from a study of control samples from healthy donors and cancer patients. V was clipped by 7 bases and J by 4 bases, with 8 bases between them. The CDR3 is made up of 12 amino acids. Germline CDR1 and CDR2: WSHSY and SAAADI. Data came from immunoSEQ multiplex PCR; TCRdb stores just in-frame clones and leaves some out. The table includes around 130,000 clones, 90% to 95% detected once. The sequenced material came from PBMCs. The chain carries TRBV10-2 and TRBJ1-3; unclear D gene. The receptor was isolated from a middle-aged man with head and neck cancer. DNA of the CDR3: TGCGCCAGCACGGGGTGGGGAAACACCATATATTTT. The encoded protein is CASTGWGNTIYF.